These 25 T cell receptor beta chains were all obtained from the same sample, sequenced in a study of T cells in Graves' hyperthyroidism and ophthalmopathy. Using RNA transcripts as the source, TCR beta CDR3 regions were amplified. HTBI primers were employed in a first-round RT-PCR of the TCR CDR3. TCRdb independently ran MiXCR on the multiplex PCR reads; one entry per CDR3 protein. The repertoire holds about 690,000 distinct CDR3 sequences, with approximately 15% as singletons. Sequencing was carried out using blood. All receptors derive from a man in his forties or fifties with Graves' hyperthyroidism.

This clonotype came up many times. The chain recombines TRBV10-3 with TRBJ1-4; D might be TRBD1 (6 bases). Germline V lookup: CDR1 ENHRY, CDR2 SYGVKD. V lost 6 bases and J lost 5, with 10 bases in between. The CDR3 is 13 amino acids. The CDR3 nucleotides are TGTGCCATCAGAAATACAGGGAATGAAAAACTGTTTTTT. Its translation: CAIRNTGNEKLFF.

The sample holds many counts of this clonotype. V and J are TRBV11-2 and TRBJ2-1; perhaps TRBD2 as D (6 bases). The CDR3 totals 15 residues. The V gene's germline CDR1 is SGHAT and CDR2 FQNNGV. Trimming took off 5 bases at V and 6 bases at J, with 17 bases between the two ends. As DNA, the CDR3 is TGTGCCAGCAGCCCTAATCCGGACGGGGGCAATGAGCAGTTCTTC. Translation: CASSPNPDGGNEQFF.

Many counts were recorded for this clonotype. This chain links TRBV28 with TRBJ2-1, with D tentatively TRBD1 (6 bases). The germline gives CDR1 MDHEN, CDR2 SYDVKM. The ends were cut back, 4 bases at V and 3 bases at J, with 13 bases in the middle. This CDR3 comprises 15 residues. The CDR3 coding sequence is TGTGCCAGCAGTTCTAGGGTCAGGGGCTACAATGAGCAGTTCTTC. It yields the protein CASSSRVRGYNEQFF.

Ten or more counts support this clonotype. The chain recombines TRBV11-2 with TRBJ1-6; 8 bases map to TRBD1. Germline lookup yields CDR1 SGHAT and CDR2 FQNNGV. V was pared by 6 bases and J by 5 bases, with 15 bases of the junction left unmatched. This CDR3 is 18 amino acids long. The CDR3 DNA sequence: TGTGCCAGCAGTCGCATTCCCGGGACAGGCTTAAATAATTCACCCCTCCACTTT. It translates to CASSRIPGTGLNNSPLHF.

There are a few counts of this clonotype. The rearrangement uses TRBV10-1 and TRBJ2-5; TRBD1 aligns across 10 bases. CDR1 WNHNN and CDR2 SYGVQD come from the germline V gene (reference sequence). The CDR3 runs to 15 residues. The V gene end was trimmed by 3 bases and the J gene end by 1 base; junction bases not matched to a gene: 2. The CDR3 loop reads CASSDRTGGQETQYF. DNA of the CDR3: TGCGCCAGCAGTGATAGGACAGGGGGCCAAGAGACCCAGTACTTC.

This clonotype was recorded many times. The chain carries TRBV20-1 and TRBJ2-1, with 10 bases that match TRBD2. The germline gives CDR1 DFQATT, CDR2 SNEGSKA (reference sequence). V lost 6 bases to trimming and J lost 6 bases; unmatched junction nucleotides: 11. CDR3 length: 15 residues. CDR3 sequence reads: CSAVTLAGGFNEQFF. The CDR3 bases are TGCAGTGCCGTCACTTTAGCGGGAGGATTCAATGAGCAGTTCTTC.

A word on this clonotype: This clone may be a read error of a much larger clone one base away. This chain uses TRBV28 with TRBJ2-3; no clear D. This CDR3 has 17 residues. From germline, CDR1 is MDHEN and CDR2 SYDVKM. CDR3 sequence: CASSQTTRASSTDTQYF. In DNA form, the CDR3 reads TGCGCCAGCAGCCAAACCACAAGGGCTTCTAGCACAGATACGCAGTATTTT.

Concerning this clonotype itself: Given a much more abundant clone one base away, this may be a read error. This CDR3 reads CASSGTGRDEQFF. CDR3 in DNA: TGTGCCAGCAGTGGGACAGGGCGGGACGAGCAGTTCTTC. The chain carries TRBV28 and TRBJ2-1; TRBD1 aligns across 9 bases. The CDR3 extends over 13 amino acids. Unmatched junction bases numbered 6, after V lost 5 bases and J lost 10 bases. CDR1 is MDHEN and CDR2 is SYDVKM in the germline V gene.

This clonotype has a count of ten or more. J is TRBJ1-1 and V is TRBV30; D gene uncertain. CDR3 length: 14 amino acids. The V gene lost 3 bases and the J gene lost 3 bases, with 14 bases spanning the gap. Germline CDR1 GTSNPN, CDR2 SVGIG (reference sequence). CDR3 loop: CAWRANYRDTEAFF. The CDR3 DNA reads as TGTGCCTGGAGGGCAAACTACAGAGACACTGAAGCTTTCTTT.

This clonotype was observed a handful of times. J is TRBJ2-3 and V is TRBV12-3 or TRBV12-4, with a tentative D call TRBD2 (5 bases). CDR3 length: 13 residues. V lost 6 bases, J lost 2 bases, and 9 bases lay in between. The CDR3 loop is CASSTGNTDTQYF. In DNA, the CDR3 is TGTGCCAGCAGCACCGGGAACACAGATACGCAGTATTTT.

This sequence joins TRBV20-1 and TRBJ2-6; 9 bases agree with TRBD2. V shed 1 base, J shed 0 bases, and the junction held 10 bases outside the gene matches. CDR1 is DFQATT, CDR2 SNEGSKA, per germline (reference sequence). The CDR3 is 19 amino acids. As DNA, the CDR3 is TGCAGTGCTAGAGCCTTGGGCGGACTAGCGACCTCTGGGGCCAACGTCCTGACTTTC. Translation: CSARALGGLATSGANVLTF.

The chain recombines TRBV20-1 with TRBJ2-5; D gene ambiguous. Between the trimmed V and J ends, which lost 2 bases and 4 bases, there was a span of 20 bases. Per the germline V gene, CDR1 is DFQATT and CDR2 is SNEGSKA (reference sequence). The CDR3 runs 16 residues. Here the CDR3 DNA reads TGCAGTGCTAGATCCCCACTAAGAAGGGAAGGAGAGACCCAGTACTTC. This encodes CSARSPLRREGETQYF.

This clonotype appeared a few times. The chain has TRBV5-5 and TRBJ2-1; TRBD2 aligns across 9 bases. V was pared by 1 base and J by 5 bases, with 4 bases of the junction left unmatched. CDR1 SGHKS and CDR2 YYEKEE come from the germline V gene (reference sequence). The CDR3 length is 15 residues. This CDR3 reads CASSLTSGYHNEQFF. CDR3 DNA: TGTGCCAGCAGCTTGACTAGCGGGTATCACAATGAGCAGTTCTTC.

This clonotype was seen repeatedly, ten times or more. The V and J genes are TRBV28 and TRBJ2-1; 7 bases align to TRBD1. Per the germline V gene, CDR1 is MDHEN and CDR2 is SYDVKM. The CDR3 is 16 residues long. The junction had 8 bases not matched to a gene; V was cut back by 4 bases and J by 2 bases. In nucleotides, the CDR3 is TGTGCCAGCAGTTCAGTGACAGGGCTTACCTACAATGAGCAGTTCTTC. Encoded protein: CASSSVTGLTYNEQFF. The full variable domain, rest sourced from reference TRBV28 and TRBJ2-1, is DVKVTQSSRYLVKRTGEKVFLECVQDMDHENMFWYRQDPGLGLRLIYFSYDVKMKEKGDIPEGYSVSREKKERFSLILESASTNQTSMYLCASSSVTGLTYNEQFFGPGTRLTVL.

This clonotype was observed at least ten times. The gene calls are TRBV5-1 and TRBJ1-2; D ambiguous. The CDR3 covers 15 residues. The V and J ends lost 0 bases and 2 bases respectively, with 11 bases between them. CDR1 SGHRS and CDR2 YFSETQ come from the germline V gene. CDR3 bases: TGCGCCAGCAGCTTGGGGGCAGCCCTAAACTATGGCTACACCTTC. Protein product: CASSLGAALNYGYTF.

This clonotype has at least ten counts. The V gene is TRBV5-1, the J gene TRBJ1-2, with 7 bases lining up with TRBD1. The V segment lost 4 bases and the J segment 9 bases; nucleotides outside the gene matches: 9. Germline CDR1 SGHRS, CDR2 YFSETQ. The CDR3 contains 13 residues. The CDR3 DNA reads TGCGCCAGCAGCCCGGACAGGCTGAACAGCTACACCTTC. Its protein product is CASSPDRLNSYTF.

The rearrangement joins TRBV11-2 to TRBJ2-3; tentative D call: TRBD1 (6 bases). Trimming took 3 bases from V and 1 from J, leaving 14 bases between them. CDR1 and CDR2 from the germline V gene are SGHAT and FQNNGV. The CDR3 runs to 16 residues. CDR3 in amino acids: CASSFQKGVGTDTQYF. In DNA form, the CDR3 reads TGTGCCAGCAGCTTCCAAAAGGGGGTCGGCACAGATACGCAGTATTTT.

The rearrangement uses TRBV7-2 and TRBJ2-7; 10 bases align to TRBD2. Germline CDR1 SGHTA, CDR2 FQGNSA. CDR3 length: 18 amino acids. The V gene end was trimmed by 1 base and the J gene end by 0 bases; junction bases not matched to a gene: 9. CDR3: CASSLVGLAGDRSYEQYF. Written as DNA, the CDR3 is TGTGCCAGCAGCTTAGTGGGCCTAGCGGGAGACCGCTCCTACGAGCAGTACTTC.

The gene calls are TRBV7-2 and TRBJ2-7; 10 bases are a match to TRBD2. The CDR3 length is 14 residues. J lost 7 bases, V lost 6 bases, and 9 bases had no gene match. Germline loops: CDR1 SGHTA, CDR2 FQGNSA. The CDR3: CASSRPGLAREQYF. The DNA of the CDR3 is TGTGCCAGCAGTCGGCCGGGACTAGCGAGGGAGCAGTACTTC.

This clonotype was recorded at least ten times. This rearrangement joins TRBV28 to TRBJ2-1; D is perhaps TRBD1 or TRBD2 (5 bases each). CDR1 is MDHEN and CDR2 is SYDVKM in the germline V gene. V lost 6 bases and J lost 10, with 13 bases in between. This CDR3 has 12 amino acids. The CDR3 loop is CASRTPWGEQFF. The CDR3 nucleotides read TGTGCCAGCAGAACCCCCTGGGGGGAGCAGTTCTTC.

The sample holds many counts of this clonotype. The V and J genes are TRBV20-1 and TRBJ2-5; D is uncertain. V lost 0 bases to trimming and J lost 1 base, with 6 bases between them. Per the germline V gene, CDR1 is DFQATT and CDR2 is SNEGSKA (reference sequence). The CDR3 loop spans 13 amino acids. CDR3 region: CSARDNSQETQYF. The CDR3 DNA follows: TGCAGTGCTAGAGATAACAGCCAAGAGACCCAGTACTTC.

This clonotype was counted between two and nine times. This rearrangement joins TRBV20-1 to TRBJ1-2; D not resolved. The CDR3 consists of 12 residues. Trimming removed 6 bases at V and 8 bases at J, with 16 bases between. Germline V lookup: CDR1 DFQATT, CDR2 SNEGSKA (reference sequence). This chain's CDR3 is CSALRHPRGYTF. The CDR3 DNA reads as TGCAGTGCCTTACGACATCCTCGGGGCTACACCTTC.

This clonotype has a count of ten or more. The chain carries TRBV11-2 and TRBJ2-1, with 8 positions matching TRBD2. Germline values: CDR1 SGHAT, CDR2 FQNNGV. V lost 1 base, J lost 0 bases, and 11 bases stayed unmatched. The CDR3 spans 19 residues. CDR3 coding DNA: TGTGCCAGCAGCTTAGGGTACCTAGCGGGCACCATCTCCTACAATGAGCAGTTCTTC. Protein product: CASSLGYLAGTISYNEQFF.

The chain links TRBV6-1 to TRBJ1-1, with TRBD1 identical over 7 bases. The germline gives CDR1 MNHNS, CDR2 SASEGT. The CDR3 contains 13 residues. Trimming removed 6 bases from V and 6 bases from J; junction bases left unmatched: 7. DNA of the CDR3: TGTGCCAGCAGCGTAGTACAGGGGCCTGAAGCTTTCTTT. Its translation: CASSVVQGPEAFF.

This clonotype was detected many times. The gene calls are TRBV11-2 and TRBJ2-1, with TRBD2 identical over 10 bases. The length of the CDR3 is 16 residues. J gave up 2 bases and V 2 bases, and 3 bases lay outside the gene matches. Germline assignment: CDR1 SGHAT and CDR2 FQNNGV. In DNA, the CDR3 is TGTGCCAGCAGCTTAACTAGCGGGGCCCCCTACAATGAGCAGTTCTTC. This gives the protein CASSLTSGAPYNEQFF.